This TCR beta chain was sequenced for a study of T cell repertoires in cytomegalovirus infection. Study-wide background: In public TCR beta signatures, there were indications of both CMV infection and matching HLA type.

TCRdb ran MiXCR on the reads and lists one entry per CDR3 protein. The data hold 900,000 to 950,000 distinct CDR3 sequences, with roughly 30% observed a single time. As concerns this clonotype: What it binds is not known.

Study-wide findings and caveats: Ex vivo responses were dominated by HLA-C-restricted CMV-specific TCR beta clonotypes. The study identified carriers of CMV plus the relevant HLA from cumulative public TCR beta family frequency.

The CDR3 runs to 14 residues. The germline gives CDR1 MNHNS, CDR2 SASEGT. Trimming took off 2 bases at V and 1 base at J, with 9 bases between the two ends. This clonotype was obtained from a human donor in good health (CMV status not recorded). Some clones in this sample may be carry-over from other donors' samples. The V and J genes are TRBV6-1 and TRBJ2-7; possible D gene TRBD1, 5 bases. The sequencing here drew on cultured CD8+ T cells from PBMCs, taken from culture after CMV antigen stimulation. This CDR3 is CASSESDRSYEQYV. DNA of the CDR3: TGTGCCAGCAGTGAAAGTGACAGATCCTACGAGCAGTACGTC.